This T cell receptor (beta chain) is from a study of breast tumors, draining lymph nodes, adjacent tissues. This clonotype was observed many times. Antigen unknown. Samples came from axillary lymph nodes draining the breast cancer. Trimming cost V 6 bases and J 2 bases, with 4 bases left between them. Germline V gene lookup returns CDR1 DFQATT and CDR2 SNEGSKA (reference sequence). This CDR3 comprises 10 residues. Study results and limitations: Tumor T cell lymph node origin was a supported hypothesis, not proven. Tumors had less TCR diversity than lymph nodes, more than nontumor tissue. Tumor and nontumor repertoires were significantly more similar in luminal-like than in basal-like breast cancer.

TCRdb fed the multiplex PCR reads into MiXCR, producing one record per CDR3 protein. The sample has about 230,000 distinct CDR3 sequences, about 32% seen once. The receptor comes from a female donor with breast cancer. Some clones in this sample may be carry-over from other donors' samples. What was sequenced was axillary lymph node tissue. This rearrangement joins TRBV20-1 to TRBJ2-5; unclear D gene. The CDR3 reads CSARQETQYF. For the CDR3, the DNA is TGCAGTGCCCGTCAAGAGACCCAGTACTTC.